The 8 T cell receptor beta chains below were found in one sample sequenced in a study of technical replicates of blood from a handful of donors. Assay: immunoSEQ multiplex PCR; the TCRdb copy retains only in-frame clones and omits some. Of around 80,000 clones listed, about 91% were seen once; the top ten hold approximately 0.39%. The sequenced material came from T cells isolated from PBMCs. These receptors were taken from a human donor in good health.

In DNA, the CDR3 is TGCGCCAGCAGCTTGGATGGGGGGGTTGGGTACGAGCAGTACTTC. Protein: CASSLDGGVGYEQYF. V and J are TRBV5-1 and TRBJ2-7, with TRBD2 identical over 7 bases. Germline CDR1 reads SGHRS; CDR2 reads YFSETQ. The trim removed 0 bases at V and 4 bases at J, leaving 7 bases unmatched. There are 15 residues in the CDR3.

The chain couples TRBV5-5 to TRBJ1-4; no firm D call. V dropped 2 bases and J dropped 0 bases, with 11 bases sitting between them. From germline, CDR1 is SGHKS and CDR2 YYEKEE (reference sequence). The CDR3 runs to 16 residues. DNA of the CDR3: TGTGCCAGCAGCTTTAGTAGCTTTGCAACTAATGAAAAACTGTTTTTT. It is translated as CASSFSSFATNEKLFF.

The gene calls are TRBV6-1 and TRBJ1-1; tentative D call: TRBD1 (6 bases). Germline V gene sequence: CDR1 MNHNS, CDR2 SASEGT. V was pared by 5 bases and J by 1 base, with 14 bases between. The CDR3 runs 15 residues. The CDR3 here is CASSPNAGANTEAFF. CDR3 sequence (DNA): TGTGCCAGCAGTCCCAACGCAGGGGCGAACACTGAAGCTTTCTTT.

This rearrangement joins TRBV19 to TRBJ2-5; no reliable D call. Trimming shortened V by 6 bases and J by 7 bases, and 21 bases separated the two germline ends. The CDR3 spans 15 residues. Germline loops: CDR1 LNHDA, CDR2 SQIVND (reference sequence). Here the CDR3 reads CASSDRVIGSGTQYF. In nucleotides, the CDR3 is TGTGCCAGTAGCGATCGGGTGATTGGTTCCGGGACCCAGTACTTC.

This rearrangement joins TRBV7-9 to TRBJ1-2; D is ambiguous. From germline, CDR1 is SEHNR and CDR2 FQNEAQ (reference sequence). The CDR3 is 11 residues long. Between the trimmed V and J ends, which lost 8 bases and 3 bases, there was a span of 7 bases. The CDR3 DNA reads TGTGCCAGCCGGTTGGACTATGGCTACACCTTC. It encodes CASRLDYGYTF.

This chain uses TRBV30 with TRBJ2-5; tentative D call: TRBD1 (5 bases). Germline V lookup: CDR1 GTSNPN, CDR2 SVGIG (reference sequence). This CDR3 comprises 13 residues. The V end was cut by 5 bases, the J end by 2 bases, with 12 bases between. In DNA form, the CDR3 reads TGTGCCTGGGGGGCCGGGCTGCAAGAGACCCAGTACTTC. Translated, it gives CAWGAGLQETQYF.

DNA for the CDR3: TGTGCCAGCAGCCGACCGGGACTAGCGGGAAACTACGAGCAGTACTTC. Its protein product is CASSRPGLAGNYEQYF. The J gene is TRBJ2-7, the V gene TRBV14, with 13 bases lining up with TRBD2. Germline CDR1 is SGHDN and CDR2 is FVKESK. The CDR3 is made up of 16 amino acids. Germline trimming cut 4 bases from V and 3 bases from J; bases unmatched to any gene: 6.

This clone came up a few times. The V call is TRBV29-1, the J call TRBJ1-1; no clear D. Trimming took 7 bases from V and 1 from J, leaving 4 bases between them. This CDR3 is 10 amino acids long. The germline V gene encodes CDR1 SQVTM and CDR2 ANQGSEA. CDR3 loop: CSGGNTEAFF. CDR3 in DNA: TGCAGCGGAGGGAACACTGAAGCTTTCTTT.